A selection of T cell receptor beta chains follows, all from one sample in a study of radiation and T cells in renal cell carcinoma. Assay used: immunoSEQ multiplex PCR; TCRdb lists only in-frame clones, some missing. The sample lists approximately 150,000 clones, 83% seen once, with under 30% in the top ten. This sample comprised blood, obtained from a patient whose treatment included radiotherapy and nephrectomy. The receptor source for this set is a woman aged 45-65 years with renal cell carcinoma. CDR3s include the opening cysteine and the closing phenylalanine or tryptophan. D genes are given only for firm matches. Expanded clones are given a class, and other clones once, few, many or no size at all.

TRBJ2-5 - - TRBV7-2 TGTGCCAGCAGCTTTGGCCCGGAACAAGAGACCCAGTACTTC CASSFGPEQETQYF
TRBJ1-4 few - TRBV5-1 TGCGCCAGCAGCCTCGACGGCACTAATGAAAAACTGTTTTTT CASSLDGTNEKLFF
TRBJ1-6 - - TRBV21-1 TGTGCCAGCATCGGAGCTCAATCACCCCTCCACTTT CASIGAQSPLHF
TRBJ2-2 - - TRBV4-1 TGCGCCAGCAGCCCCCGGGACACCTTACCGAACACCGGGGAGCTGTTTTTT CASSPRDTLPNTGELFF
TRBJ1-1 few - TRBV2 TGTGCCAGCCGATTTGAGGTCACTGAAGCTTTCTTT CASRFEVTEAFF
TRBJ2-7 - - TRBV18 TGTGCCAGCTCCCCCGGGACAATCTTCTCCTACGAGCAGTACTTC CASSPGTIFSYEQYF
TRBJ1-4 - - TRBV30 TGTGCCTGGAGTAAGGACAGCGCAACTAATGAAAAACTGTTTTTT CAWSKDSATNEKLFF
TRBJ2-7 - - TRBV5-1 TGCGCCAGCAGCTTAGGGTCCGACTACGAGCAGTACTTC CASSLGSDYEQYF
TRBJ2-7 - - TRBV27 TGTGCCAGCAGTCCCCCGGCCGGGGGCGAGCAGTACTTC CASSPPAGGEQYF
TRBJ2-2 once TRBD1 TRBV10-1 TGCGCCACATCCTCGGGACAGGGCTTCGCCGGGGAGCTGTTTTTT CATSSGQGFAGELFF
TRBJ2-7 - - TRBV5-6 TGTGCCAGCAGCTTCGTCTTAAACGAGCAGTACTTT CASSFVLNEQYF
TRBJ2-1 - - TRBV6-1 TGTGCCAGCAGTGAACTCCGTCGGGGAGTCGATGAGCAGTTCTTC CASSELRRGVDEQFF
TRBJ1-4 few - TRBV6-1 TGTGCCAGCAGGAATCAAAGACAGTCCGAAAAACTGTTTTTT CASRNQRQSEKLFF
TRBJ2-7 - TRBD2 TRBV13 TGTGCCAGCAGCTTAAATAGCGGGAGGGCCGGATACGAGCAGTACTTC CASSLNSGRAGYEQYF
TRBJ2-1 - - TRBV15 TGTGCCACCAGCAGAGTTGACCCTCCCTACAATGAGCAGTTCTTC CATSRVDPPYNEQFF
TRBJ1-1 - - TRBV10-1 TGCGCCAGCAGTGAGGCACAGGGAAAGTTCGCTGAAGCTTTCTTT CASSEAQGKFAEAFF
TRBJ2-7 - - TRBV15 TGTGCCACCAGCAGAGACAGGGAGAACTACGAGCAGTACTTC CATSRDRENYEQYF
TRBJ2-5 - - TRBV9 TGTGCCAGCAGCGTAGGGTGGGAGTCGGGAGAGACCCAGTACTTC CASSVGWESGETQYF
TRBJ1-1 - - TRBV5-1 TGCGCCAGCAACCCAAAAGGGGACTCGAACACTGAAGCTTTCTTT CASNPKGDSNTEAFF
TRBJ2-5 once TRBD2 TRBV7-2 TGTGCAGCGGGGCCGAGCTGGGAGACCCAGTACTTC CAAGPSWETQYF
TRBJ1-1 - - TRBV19 TGTGCCTCATACGGAGGGGGGATTCAAAGCAGGGACACTGAAGCTTTCTTT CASYGGGIQSRDTEAFF
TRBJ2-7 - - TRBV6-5 TGTGCCAGCAGCCCCAGGGACTTAGGCGAGCAGTACTTC CASSPRDLGEQYF
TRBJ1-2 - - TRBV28 TGTGCCAGCAGTTTGGCGCGAGATCAGGGTGGCTACACCTTC CASSLARDQGGYTF
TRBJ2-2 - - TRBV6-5 TGTGCCAGCAAGTCAGACGGGGAGCTGTTTTTT CASKSDGELFF
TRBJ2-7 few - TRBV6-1 TGTGCCAGCAGCCAGGGTTGGTACGAGCAGTACTTC CASSQGWYEQYF
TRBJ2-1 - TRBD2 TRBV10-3 TGTGCCATCAGTGATCCCGGGGGCTCTAGCGGGACTCCCTACAATGAGCAGTTCTTC CAISDPGGSSGTPYNEQFF
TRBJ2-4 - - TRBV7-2 TGTGCCAGCAGCTTCAAGGGATTAAACATTCAGTACTTC CASSFKGLNIQYF
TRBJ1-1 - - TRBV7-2 TGTGCCAGCAGCTTAGCTGGCAGCGGGATGAACACTGAAGCTTTCTTT CASSLAGSGMNTEAFF
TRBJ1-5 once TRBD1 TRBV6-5 TGTGCCAGCAGTTATGGGACAGGGACTAATCAGCCCCAGCATTTT CASSYGTGTNQPQHF
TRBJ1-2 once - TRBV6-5 TGTGCCAGCAGTCCCGCGACAGGACCTCTGGGCTACACCTTC CASSPATGPLGYTF
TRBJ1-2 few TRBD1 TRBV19 TGTGCCAGTAGTATAGGTGGGACAGCGAATTATGGCTACACCTTC CASSIGGTANYGYTF
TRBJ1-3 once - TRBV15 TGTGCCACCAGCAGGGAACAACTGAGCTCTGGAAACACCATATATTTT CATSREQLSSGNTIYF
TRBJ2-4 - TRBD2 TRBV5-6 TGTGCCAGCAGCTTGGGCGGGAGAACAAACATTCAGTACTTC CASSLGGRTNIQYF
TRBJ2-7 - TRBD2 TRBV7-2 TGTGCCAGCAGCTTAGTTCGGGGGGACCGCTACGAGCAGTACTTC CASSLVRGDRYEQYF
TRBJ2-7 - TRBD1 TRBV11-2 TGTGCCAGCAGTCATACGGGACAGGGCTACGAGCAGTACTTC CASSHTGQGYEQYF
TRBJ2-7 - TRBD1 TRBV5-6 TGTGCCAGCAGCTTAACAGGGGGCTTTGCCTACGAGCAGTACTTC CASSLTGGFAYEQYF
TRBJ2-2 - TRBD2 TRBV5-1 TGCGCCAGCAGGGGGAGGGACACCGGGGAGCTGTTTTTT CASRGRDTGELFF
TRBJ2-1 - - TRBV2 TGTGCCAGCAGTGAGGACTATAACAATGAGCAGTTCTTC CASSEDYNNEQFF
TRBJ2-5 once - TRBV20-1 TGCAGTGCTCGGGACTTAGAGACCCAGTACTTC CSARDLETQYF
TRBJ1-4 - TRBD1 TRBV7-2 TGTGCCAGCAGCTCGGACAGGGGTAGTGAAAAACTGTTTTTT CASSSDRGSEKLFF
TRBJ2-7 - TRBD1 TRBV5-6 TGTGCCAGCAGCTTGGGAGGGACAGGGAGTTTAGTGGCGTACTTC CASSLGGTGSLVAYF
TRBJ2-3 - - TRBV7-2 TGTGCCAGCAGCTTTAGGGGTATAGACAAAGCGCAGTATTTT CASSFRGIDKAQYF
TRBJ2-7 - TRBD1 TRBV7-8 TGTGCCAGCAGCTTAGTATGGGACAGGAGCTCCTACGAGCAGTACTTC CASSLVWDRSSYEQYF
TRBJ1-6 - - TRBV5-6 TGTGCCAGCAGCTTATATAATTCACCCCTCCACTTT CASSLYNSPLHF
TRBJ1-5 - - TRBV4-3 TGCGCCAGCAGCCAAGATCTATGGGGCGCGCAGCCCCAGCATTTT CASSQDLWGAQPQHF
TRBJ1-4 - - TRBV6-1 TGTGCCAGCAGCATGACAGGCGATAATGAAAAACTGTTTTTT CASSMTGDNEKLFF
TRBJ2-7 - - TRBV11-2 TGTGCCAGCAGCCCCCTCGGGGATGCGATCTACGAGCAGTACTTC CASSPLGDAIYEQYF
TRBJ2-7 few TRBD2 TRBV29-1 TGCAGCGTTAGGGCTAGCGGGGGGCGGGACGAGCAGTACTTC CSVRASGGRDEQYF
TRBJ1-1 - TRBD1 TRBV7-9 TGTGCCAGCAGCTCGACGGGACAGGTCCAGACTGAAGCTTTCTTT CASSSTGQVQTEAFF
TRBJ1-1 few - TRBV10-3 TGTGCCATCAGTGAAGGCAGGGACACTGAAGCTTTCTTT CAISEGRDTEAFF
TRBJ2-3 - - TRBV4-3 TGCGCCAGCAGCCCGTCGTGGGTCACAGATACGCAGTATTTT CASSPSWVTDTQYF